Following are 7 T cell receptor beta chains from one sample sequenced in a study of blood T cell repertoires in COVID-19. Here immunoSEQ multiplex PCR was the method, and the copy in TCRdb shows in-frame clones only, minus some. The sample has 250,000 to 350,000 clones, about nine tenths seen once. The sample comprised peripheral blood. The receptor source for this set is a woman aged 60 to 75 with acute or convalescent COVID-19.

The gene calls are TRBV7-3 and TRBJ2-3; 8 bases align to TRBD1. After removal of 6 bases from V and 1 base from J, the junction contained 6 bases not matched to a gene. This CDR3 has 15 residues. The V gene's germline CDR1 is SGHTA and CDR2 FQGTGA. The CDR3: CASSAAGGRTDTQYF. The DNA for the CDR3 is TGTGCCAGCAGTGCCGCAGGGGGCCGCACAGATACGCAGTATTTT.

The CDR3 is CATSDLGQPQHF. The CDR3 coding sequence is TGTGCCACCAGTGACCTGGGCCAGCCCCAGCATTTT. The chain uses TRBV24-1 and TRBJ1-5, with D unresolved. The CDR3 extends over 12 amino acids. Germline CDR1 and CDR2: KGHDR and SFDVKD. Trimming removed 4 bases at V and 7 bases at J, with 7 bases between.

J is TRBJ1-2 and V is TRBV6-5; TRBD1 matches 9 bases. V was clipped by 5 bases and J by 5 bases; unmatched bases: 9. The CDR3 consists of 15 residues. Germline-derived CDR1 and CDR2 are MNHEY and SVGAGI. DNA for the CDR3: TGTGCCAGCAGTCAACGGGACAGGGCCAATTATGGCTACACCTTC. Amino acid sequence: CASSQRDRANYGYTF.

CDR3 sequence reads: CASSMQGLSPLHF. The CDR3, as DNA: TGTGCCAGTAGTATGCAGGGGCTTTCACCCCTCCACTTT. The chain is built from TRBV19 and TRBJ1-6, with D perhaps matching TRBD1 (6 bases). CDR1 LNHDA and CDR2 SQIVND come from the germline V gene (reference sequence). V dropped 3 bases and J dropped 9 bases, with 9 bases sitting between them. CDR3 length: 13 amino acids.

The chain recombines TRBV5-4 with TRBJ2-3; 9 bases map to TRBD2. The CDR3 spans 17 residues. Germline CDR1 is SGHNT and CDR2 is YYREEE (reference sequence). The V segment lost 4 bases and the J segment 0 bases; nucleotides outside the gene matches: 9. CDR3 DNA sequence: TGTGCCAGCAGCCCCCTTACTAGCGGGTCTAGCACAGATACGCAGTATTTT. This codes for CASSPLTSGSSTDTQYF.

The V and J genes are TRBV27 and TRBJ1-2, with D tentatively TRBD1 (6 bases). There are 13 residues in the CDR3. Trimming removed 5 bases from V and 8 bases from J, with 15 bases in between. In germline, CDR1 is MNHEY, CDR2 SMNVEV (reference sequence). Here the CDR3 reads CASSLEQGSGYTF. In DNA, the CDR3 is TGTGCCAGCAGTCTTGAACAGGGTAGCGGCTACACCTTC.

The genes are TRBV19 and TRBJ2-3; 7 nucleotides match TRBD1. CDR1 and CDR2 from the germline V gene are LNHDA and SQIVND (reference sequence). The junction had 4 bases not matched to a gene; V was cut back by 3 bases and J by 4 bases. This CDR3 has 14 residues. The CDR3 sequence is CASSIGRGPDTQYF. The CDR3 nucleotides are TGTGCCAGTAGTATTGGAAGGGGGCCAGATACGCAGTATTTT. Supplemented by reference TRBV19 and TRBJ2-3, the full variable domain reads DGGITQSPKYLFRKEGQNVTLSCEQNLNHDAMYWYRQDPGQGLRLIYYSQIVNDFQKGDIAEGYSVSREKKESFPLTVTSAQKNPTAFYLCASSIGRGPDTQYFGPGTRLTVL.